The 9 T cell receptor beta chains presented below share a single source sample, sequenced in a study of blood T cell repertoires in COVID-19. Method: immunoSEQ multiplex PCR; TCRdb's copy keeps in-frame clones and lacks some. The sample includes about 130,000 clones, 70% to 80% of them seen just once. Material for sequencing was peripheral blood. Source of these receptors: a woman between 70 and 85 years old with COVID-19, enrolled during active disease.

Here the CDR3 reads CATSDPTGYNEQFF. CDR3 nucleotides: TGTGCCACCAGTGACCCTACAGGATACAATGAGCAGTTCTTC. This sequence joins TRBV24-1 and TRBJ2-1, with D possibly TRBD1 on 5 matching bases. CDR3 length equals 14 residues. Germline V gene lookup returns CDR1 KGHDR and CDR2 SFDVKD. V was trimmed by 4 bases and J by 4 bases, leaving 10 bases between them.

V and J are TRBV24-1 and TRBJ2-3; a possible D gene is TRBD2 (5 bases). Between the trimmed V and J ends, which lost 0 bases and 0 bases, there was a span of 9 bases. The CDR3 is made up of 16 amino acids. The germline V gene encodes CDR1 KGHDR and CDR2 SFDVKD. As DNA, the CDR3 is TGTGCCACCAGTGATTTGGAAGCGGCGAGCACAGATACGCAGTATTTT. Residues: CATSDLEAASTDTQYF.

V is TRBV5-6 and J is TRBJ2-5, with 8 bases lining up with TRBD1. The CDR3 length is 15 residues. Germline CDR1 is SGHDT and CDR2 is YYEEEE. With 4 bases clipped from V and 5 bases from J, the junction kept 10 bases outside the gene matches. The CDR3 coding sequence is TGTGCCAGCAGCCCAAGGACAGGGTTAAGGGAGACCCAGTACTTC. Its protein is CASSPRTGLRETQYF.

This chain connects TRBV15 to TRBJ2-3; the D is unclear. The CDR3 totals 14 residues. Per the germline V gene, CDR1 is LNHNV and CDR2 is YYDKDF (reference sequence). Trimming removed 1 base at V and 2 bases at J, with 7 bases between. CDR3 DNA sequence: TGTGCCACCAGCAGAGGACTCGACACAGATACGCAGTATTTT. Protein product: CATSRGLDTDTQYF. The whole variable domain, filled in from reference TRBV15 and TRBJ2-3, reads DAMVIQNPRYQVTQFGKPVTLSCSQTLNHNVMYWYQQKSSQAPKLLFHYYDKDFNNEADTPDNFQSRRPNTSFCFLDIRSPGLGDTAMYLCATSRGLDTDTQYFGPGTRLTVL.

The V gene is TRBV5-6, the J gene TRBJ2-5; 9 nucleotides line up with TRBD2. CDR3 length: 15 amino acids. In germline, CDR1 is SGHDT, CDR2 YYEEEE. V trimming: 2 bases; J trimming: 4 bases; junction bases outside the gene matches: 6. The CDR3 nucleotides read TGTGCCAGCAGCTTTGGCGGGGGGGCCTTAGAGACCCAGTACTTC. Translating it yields CASSFGGGALETQYF.

The rearrangement joins TRBV6-5 to TRBJ1-2, with D perhaps TRBD1 (5 bases). The CDR3 is 14 residues long. Deletions cut 7 bases from V and 4 bases from J, with 16 bases between. Germline CDR1 and CDR2: MNHEY and SVGAGI. The CDR3 region is CASTRGTSLYGYTF. CDR3 DNA sequence: TGTGCCAGCACCCGCGGGACCAGCCTCTATGGCTACACCTTC.

The chain recombines TRBV12-3 or TRBV12-4 with TRBJ1-1; no clear D gene. The CDR3 length is 12 residues. The V gene lost 8 bases and the J gene lost 1 base, with 8 bases spanning the gap. CDR3 sequence reads: CASSYRNTEAFF. CDR3 in DNA: TGTGCCAGCTCCTATAGGAACACTGAAGCTTTCTTT.

The chain employs TRBV15 and TRBJ1-6; D unresolved. The CDR3 runs to 13 residues. The V gene lost 4 bases and the J gene lost 6 bases, with 7 bases spanning the gap. Germline V lookup: CDR1 LNHNV, CDR2 YYDKDF (reference sequence). The CDR3 reads CATSTTLNSPLHF. The CDR3 DNA reads TGTGCCACCAGCACGACACTTAATTCACCCCTCCACTTT.

V gene TRBV5-4 combines with J gene TRBJ1-1; 7 bases fit TRBD1. Germline V gives CDR1 SGHNT, CDR2 YYREEE (reference sequence). CDR3 length: 16 residues. With 1 base clipped from V and 3 bases from J, the junction kept 9 bases outside the gene matches. The DNA for the CDR3 is TGTGCCAGCAGCTTGAGGGACAGAGCCCGGGACACTGAAGCTTTCTTT. It codes for CASSLRDRARDTEAFF.